This T cell receptor (beta chain) was sequenced for a study of shared clonotypes between healthy human individuals. Germline V gives CDR1 MNHEY, CDR2 SMNVEV (reference sequence). Losses at the gene ends were 5 bases for V and 5 bases for J; bases not matched to a gene: 8. The CDR3 contains 15 residues. This was a deep-level run. The authors loaded around 190 ng DNA, 30,000 to 35,000 T cell genomes, into sorted-subset replicate PCRs. Sequencing was performed with immunoSEQ multiplex PCR; in TCRdb, only in-frame clones are kept and a portion is missing. This sample has about 2.1 million clones, with 93% found just once. The study, taken as a whole, reports: Clonotype sharing levels among donors were expected to vary with sequencing depth.

With respect to this clone: Antigen specificity is unknown.

Cells designated naive CD8 were CD45RO-negative and were positively selected for CCR7, with terminally differentiated effector memory CD45RA+ cells excluded. All donors qualified as healthy HIV-negative adults and had experienced no recent acute infections or vaccinations. V gene TRBV27 combines with J gene TRBJ2-1, with 8 bases identical to TRBD2. The origin of this receptor is a man aged 18 to 29 in good health. Some clones in this sample may be carry-over from other donors' samples. The specimen sequenced was naive CD8+ T cells from PBMCs. The CDR3 coding sequence is TGTGCCAGCAGTACCCGGGGGGGTAGGGACAATGAGCAGTTCTTC. This encodes CASSTRGGRDNEQFF.